The TCR beta chain under discussion was sequenced for a study of blood T cell repertoires in COVID-19 (TCRdb year 2020). At the level of the whole study: The collaborator samples originated in the United States, Italy and Spain and spanned the acute and convalescent phases of COVID-19. The material from the prospective study consisted of cDNA or gDNA derived from T cells, B-cell-depleted T cells, or PBMCs. The dataset comprised deeply sampled blood TCRbeta repertoires from subjects exposed to, actively infected with, or recovered from COVID-19. The repertoires were released in a freely available public database meant as a resource for research on the immune response to SARS-CoV-2. The samples were drawn from two sources: the first 160 participants of the ongoing ImmuneRACE study, and 1,254 subjects contributed by 6 global collaborators. A de-identified subject ID, COVID-19 status, age in years and sex were almost always included in the sample metadata. HLA class I and class II types, where available, came from metadata supplied by the sample provider rather than from assay-based typing.

From its cysteine to its phenylalanine, the CDR3 spans 18 amino acids. Only the CDR3 region is kept as DNA, spanning 54 bases read in frame from base 1. As to this clone: What this receptor recognizes is not known. One base away there is no much larger clone; base qualities are not given.

Broader findings and caveats from the paper: Clinical and demographic metadata were provided uncurated, with the amount varying by source and participant.

The immunoSEQ Assay, a bias-controlled multiplex PCR, was used to amplify TCRbeta CDR3 regions from genomic DNA. In the source study's methods: The number of nucleated cells in each sample was estimated from the amplification of reference gene primers within the assay. To quantify the absolute abundance of each unique TCRbeta CDR3 rearrangement, sequence reads were collapsed and filtered. Productive Simpson clonality was computed per sample as the square root of Simpson's diversity index over productive rearrangements. TCRdb stores this immuneACCESS table with in-frame sequences only. Part of the clones is absent; in the studies checked, under half of the shortfall reflects unresolved V genes, and no reason is known for the rest. V and J calls and clone size come straight from that table; D and trimming were deduced from the DNA. The sample profile shows more than 300,000 clones; around 87% of them were found once. Less than 11% of the sample is held by the ten biggest clonotypes.

One collaborating source in Seattle enrolled patients during active infection and followed them longitudinally through the course of disease. The collaborating institutions used their own protocols to collect whole blood in K2EDTA tubes. For TCRbeta analysis, collaborator samples were shipped as frozen whole blood, as isolated PBMCs, or as DNA extracted from either sample type. The origin of this receptor is a woman aged 25-40 years with COVID-19, enrolled during active disease. In this chain, TRBV21-1 is recombined with TRBJ2-4; the DNA was not used to check the table's D call, TRBD1. TRBV21-1 is noted as a pseudogene. The material sequenced was peripheral blood. CDR3 region: CASPIPGQGPRAKNIQYF. The DNA reads as follows: TGTGCCAGTCCGATCCCGGGACAGGGTCCGAGAGCCAAAAACATTCAGTACTTC.